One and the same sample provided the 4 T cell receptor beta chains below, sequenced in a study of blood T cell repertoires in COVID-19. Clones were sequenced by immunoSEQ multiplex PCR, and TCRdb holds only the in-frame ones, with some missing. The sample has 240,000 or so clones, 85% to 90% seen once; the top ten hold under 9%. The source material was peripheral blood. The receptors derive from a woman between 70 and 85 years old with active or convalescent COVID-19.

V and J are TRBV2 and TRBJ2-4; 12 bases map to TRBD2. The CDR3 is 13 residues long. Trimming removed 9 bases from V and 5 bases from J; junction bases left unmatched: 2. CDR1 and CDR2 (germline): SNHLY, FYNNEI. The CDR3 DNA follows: TGTGCCAGAAGGACTAGCGGGGAAAACATTCAGTACTTC. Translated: CARRTSGENIQYF.

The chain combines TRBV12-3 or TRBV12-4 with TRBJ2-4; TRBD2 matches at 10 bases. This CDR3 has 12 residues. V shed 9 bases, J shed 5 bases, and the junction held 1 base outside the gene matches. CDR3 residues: CASGLAENIQYF. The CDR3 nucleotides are TGTGCCAGTGGACTAGCGGAAAACATTCAGTACTTC.

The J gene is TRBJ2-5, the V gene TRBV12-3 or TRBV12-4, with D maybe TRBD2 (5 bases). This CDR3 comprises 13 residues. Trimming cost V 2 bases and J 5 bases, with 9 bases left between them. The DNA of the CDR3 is TGTGCCAGCAGTTTACGGGGTGGGGAGACCCAGTACTTC. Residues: CASSLRGGETQYF.

The CDR3 DNA reads as TGCGCCAGCAGCCCTAGCGGGACCCGAAATGAAAAACTGTTTTTT. Translated: CASSPSGTRNEKLFF. The chain combines TRBV4-3 with TRBJ1-4, with D maybe TRBD1 (5 bases). Germline V gene sequence: CDR1 LGHNA, CDR2 YSLEER. Trimming shortened V by 4 bases and J by 5 bases, and 14 bases separated the two germline ends. The CDR3 loop spans 15 amino acids.